What follows are 14 T cell receptor beta chains derived from one specimen sequenced in a study of shared clonotypes between healthy human individuals. Method: immunoSEQ multiplex PCR; TCRdb's copy keeps in-frame clones and lacks some. The table includes some 490,000 clones, 81% detected once. Sequencing input: PBMCs. These receptors were collected from a woman between 40 and 55 years old in good health. Some clones in this sample may be carry-over from other donors' samples.

This rearrangement joins TRBV19 to TRBJ2-5; 7 bases map to TRBD1. The germline V gene has CDR1 LNHDA and CDR2 SQIVND (reference sequence). The V gene end was trimmed by 5 bases and the J gene end by 1 base; junction bases not matched to a gene: 4. CDR3 length equals 14 residues. CDR3 nucleotides: TGTGCCAGTAGTTGGGGACAGAGCCAAGAGACCCAGTACTTC. Translating it yields CASSWGQSQETQYF.

The J gene is TRBJ2-2, the V gene TRBV2; tentative D call: TRBD2 (5 bases). V dropped 6 bases and J dropped 5 bases, with 16 bases sitting between them. Germline-derived CDR1 and CDR2 are SNHLY and FYNNEI. The CDR3 runs 15 residues. The CDR3 loop is CASRELDLGTGELFF. In DNA, the CDR3 is TGTGCCAGCAGGGAGTTGGACTTGGGTACCGGGGAGCTGTTTTTT.

This rearrangement joins TRBV30 to TRBJ1-3; a possible D gene is TRBD1 (5 bases). V was pared by 3 bases and J by 0 bases, with 6 bases between. The CDR3 is 13 amino acids. Germline assignment: CDR1 GTSNPN and CDR2 SVGIG (reference sequence). The CDR3 DNA sequence: TGTGCCTGGAGGAGGGGCTCTGGAAACACCATATATTTT. As protein: CAWRRGSGNTIYF.

The chain is built from TRBV10-3 and TRBJ1-5; TRBD1 matches 8 bases. V was clipped by 3 bases and J by 6 bases; unmatched bases: 7. CDR1 is ENHRY, CDR2 SYGVKD, per germline. This CDR3 has 15 amino acids. The CDR3 sequence is CAISDGQGGGQPQHF. CDR3 coding DNA: TGTGCCATCAGTGACGGACAGGGAGGGGGTCAGCCCCAGCATTTT.

This clone appeared many times. The chain recombines TRBV7-8 with TRBJ2-7; the D gene is possibly TRBD2 (7 bases). This CDR3 contains 15 residues. V gave up 1 base and J gave up 2 bases, with 12 bases separating them. From germline, CDR1 is SGHVS and CDR2 FQNEAQ. The CDR3 nucleotides are TGTGCCAGCAGCTTAGAAGGGGGGGAGGCCTACGAGCAGTACTTC. This sequence encodes CASSLEGGEAYEQYF.

The CDR3 DNA sequence: TGCAGCGCCAAAGGGGGGGGAGCCAAAAACATTCAGTACTTC. It codes for CSAKGGGAKNIQYF. The chain is built from TRBV29-1 and TRBJ2-4; D might be TRBD2 (7 bases). Per germline, CDR1 SQVTM and CDR2 ANQGSEA. The CDR3 has 14 residues. Trimming stripped 7 bases from V and 0 bases from J, with 13 bases between.

J is TRBJ1-2 and V is TRBV13; D gene ambiguous. The germline V gene has CDR1 PRHDT and CDR2 FYEKMQ (reference sequence). This CDR3 comprises 9 residues. V was clipped by 11 bases and J by 8 bases, with 9 bases between them. For the CDR3, the DNA is TGTGCCGGCCTCGGGGGCTACACCTTC. Protein sequence: CAGLGGYTF.

V and J are TRBV28 and TRBJ1-1; D is perhaps TRBD1 (6 bases). The CDR3 contains 13 residues. Germline-derived CDR1 and CDR2 are MDHEN and SYDVKM. The V end lost 8 bases, the J end lost 6 bases, and 16 bases lay between the germline ends. The CDR3 protein is CASHRDINAEAFF. The DNA for the CDR3 is TGTGCCAGCCACCGGGACATAAACGCTGAAGCTTTCTTT.

This chain links TRBV7-9 with TRBJ2-1, with D perhaps given as TRBD1 or TRBD2 (5 bases each). V lost 6 bases and J 4 bases, leaving 19 bases between the germline ends. Germline V lookup: CDR1 SEHNR, CDR2 FQNEAQ (reference sequence). The CDR3 is made up of 16 amino acids. For the CDR3, the DNA is TGTGCCAGCAGACCTAAAGCCGGGGACGGATACAATGAGCAGTTCTTC. Protein product: CASRPKAGDGYNEQFF.

V gene TRBV29-1 combines with J gene TRBJ2-7; D unresolved. The CDR3 is 13 amino acids. V lost 0 bases and J lost 1, with 7 bases in between. Looked up from germline, CDR1 is SQVTM and CDR2 is ANQGSEA. The CDR3 protein is CSVEDGRSYEQYF. CDR3 nucleotides: TGCAGCGTTGAAGACGGCAGATCCTACGAGCAGTACTTC.

CDR3: CASSLGGTGAEAFF. The CDR3 DNA reads as TGCGCCAGCAGCTTGGGCGGGACAGGGGCTGAAGCTTTCTTT. V is TRBV5-1 and J is TRBJ1-1; TRBD1 aligns across 10 bases. The germline V gene encodes CDR1 SGHRS and CDR2 YFSETQ. V gave up 0 bases and J gave up 6 bases; unmatched junction bases: 2. This CDR3 contains 14 residues.

Comments on this clone: A read error likely explains this, since a far larger clone differs by one base. The chain couples TRBV11-2 to TRBJ2-1, with D tentatively TRBD2 (6 bases). CDR3 size: 13 residues. Germline V gene sequence: CDR1 SGHAT, CDR2 FQNNGV. The V end was cut by 2 bases, the J end by 10 bases, with 12 bases between. The CDR3 nucleotides read TGTGCCAGCAGCTTATATCTAAGCGGGGAGCAGTTCTTC. This sequence encodes CASSLYLSGEQFF.

V usage is TRBV5-1 and J usage is TRBJ1-4; D is perhaps TRBD1 (5 bases). V was pared by 4 bases and J by 8 bases, with 18 bases between. The CDR3 has 15 amino acids. The V gene's germline CDR1 is SGHRS and CDR2 YFSETQ. CDR3 DNA sequence: TGCGCCAGCAGCCTCGACAAGGGACTAGTAGAAAAACTGTTTTTT. Translated, it gives CASSLDKGLVEKLFF.

This chain uses TRBV18 with TRBJ1-4; 7 bases map to TRBD1. The ends lost 4 bases at V and 8 bases at J; junction bases unmatched: 7. The CDR3 is 14 amino acids. The V gene's germline CDR1 is KGHSH and CDR2 LQKENI. The CDR3 sequence: CASSRGQDNEKLFF. Written as DNA, the CDR3 is TGTGCCAGCTCACGAGGACAGGACAACGAAAAACTGTTTTTT.